The 14 T cell receptor beta chains given below trace back to one sample, sequenced in a study of shared clonotypes between healthy human individuals. CD45RO-negative CD8 cells positively selected for CCR7 made up the naive population, which excluded terminally differentiated effector memory CD45RA+ cells. Sequenced by immunoSEQ multiplex PCR; TCRdb stores in-frame clones only, minus some. The sample has approximately 1.9 million clones, around 93% seen once. What was sequenced was naive CD8+ T cells from PBMCs. The receptors derive from a man between 18 and 35 years old in good health. Some clones in this sample may be carry-over from other donors' samples.

The chain uses TRBV5-5 and TRBJ2-3; D possibly corresponds to TRBD2 (6 bases). V lost 5 bases and J 4 bases, leaving 20 bases between the germline ends. Per the germline V gene, CDR1 is SGHKS and CDR2 is YYEKEE (reference sequence). The CDR3 is 16 amino acids. The CDR3, as DNA: TGTGCCAGCAGACTGAGGGAAGGGAAGCGGGCAGATACGCAGTATTTT. The encoded protein is CASRLREGKRADTQYF.

The chain links TRBV4-1 to TRBJ1-4; no clear D. The germline V and J ends were trimmed by 0 bases and 8 bases, with 16 bases remaining between them. Germline CDR1 reads MGHRA; CDR2 reads YSYEKL. The CDR3 has 16 residues. The CDR3 DNA follows: TGCGCCAGCAGCCAAGATCGGATCTCTAGGAAGGAAAAACTGTTTTTT. It yields the protein CASSQDRISRKEKLFF.

This clone was seen a single time. Other DNA variants within this sample encode the same CDR3. This chain links TRBV5-1 with TRBJ2-7, with D tentatively TRBD1 (5 bases). This CDR3 contains 13 residues. Germline CDR1 SGHRS, CDR2 YFSETQ. V gave up 0 bases and J gave up 3 bases, with 7 bases separating them. The CDR3 nucleotides are TGCGCCAGCAGCTTGGGGGGCTACTACGAGCAGTACTTC. Protein product: CASSLGGYYEQYF. The full variable domain, completed using reference TRBV5-1 and TRBJ2-7, is KAGVTQTPRYLIKTRGQQVTLSCSPISGHRSVSWYQQTPGQGLQFLFEYFSETQRNKGNFPGRFSGRQFSNSRSEMNVSTLELGDSALYLCASSLGGYYEQYFGPGTRLTVT.

The chain is built from TRBV5-4 and TRBJ1-2; no clear D gene. The CDR3 extends over 16 amino acids. Deletions cut 3 bases from V and 3 bases from J, with 18 bases between. Germline V gene data show CDR1 as SGHNT and CDR2 as YYREEE (reference sequence). The CDR3 nucleotides are TGTGCCAGCAGCTCCCCGGCGGGGATTTTTGACTATGGCTACACCTTC. As protein: CASSSPAGIFDYGYTF.

This chain links TRBV4-1 with TRBJ1-5; D might be TRBD1 (5 bases). V lost 0 bases to trimming and J lost 0 bases, with 9 bases between them. Germline V gene sequence: CDR1 MGHRA, CDR2 YSYEKL. This CDR3 has 16 residues. CDR3 sequence (DNA): TGCGCCAGCAGCCAAGATCGGGGGGTTAGCAATCAGCCCCAGCATTTT. Translated, it gives CASSQDRGVSNQPQHF.

The J gene is TRBJ2-7, the V gene TRBV5-1; 9 nucleotides match TRBD1. Germline loops: CDR1 SGHRS, CDR2 YFSETQ. The CDR3 sequence is 14 residues long. Germline trimming cut 2 bases from V and 4 bases from J; bases unmatched to any gene: 4. The CDR3 sequence: CASSFTGGKYEQYF. The CDR3, as DNA: TGCGCCAGCAGCTTCACAGGGGGCAAATACGAGCAGTACTTC.

The V call is TRBV5-1, the J call TRBJ1-2, with 8 bases that match TRBD1. This CDR3 is built from 13 residues. The germline V gene has CDR1 SGHRS and CDR2 YFSETQ. Losses at the gene ends were 4 bases for V and 8 bases for J; bases not matched to a gene: 7. The CDR3 here is CASSPGGAWGYTF. Here the CDR3 DNA reads TGCGCCAGCAGCCCAGGGGGCGCTTGGGGCTACACCTTC.

The V and J genes are TRBV7-9 and TRBJ2-1; 9 nucleotides agree with TRBD2. Germline CDR1 SEHNR, CDR2 FQNEAQ (reference sequence). With V trimmed by 5 bases and J by 2 bases, 7 bases remained unmatched. The CDR3 has 16 amino acids. The CDR3, as DNA: TGTGCCAGCAGCACGGAGGGCGGGAGGGCCTACAATGAGCAGTTCTTC. Translated, it gives CASSTEGGRAYNEQFF. The complete variable domain, with remaining parts taken from reference TRBV7-9 and TRBJ2-1, reads DTGVSQNPRHKITKRGQNVTFRCDPISEHNRLYWYRQTLGQGPEFLTYFQNEAQLEKSRLLSDRFSAERPKGSFSTLEIQRTEQGDSAMYLCASSTEGGRAYNEQFFGPGTRLTVL.

This sequence joins TRBV20-1 and TRBJ1-2, with TRBD1 as a possible D gene (5 bases). The germline V gene has CDR1 DFQATT and CDR2 SNEGSKA (reference sequence). The V gene lost 0 bases and the J gene lost 8 bases, with 7 bases spanning the gap. The CDR3 length is 11 residues. The CDR3, as DNA: TGCAGTGCTAGAGAGGGGGGGGGCTACACCTTC. It encodes CSAREGGGYTF.

The CDR3 region has the DNA TGTGCCAGCAGCACCCGGACAGGGCAAAAAGCTTTCTTT. It specifies CASSTRTGQKAFF. V and J are TRBV5-4 and TRBJ1-1; 8 bases map to TRBD1. Unmatched junction bases numbered 8, after V lost 4 bases and J lost 9 bases. CDR1 and CDR2 from the germline V gene are SGHNT and YYREEE (reference sequence). CDR3 length equals 13 residues.

In its sample, this clone was seen once. The gene calls are TRBV6-5 and TRBJ1-1, with a tentative D call TRBD1 (6 bases). V was shortened by 7 bases and J by 5 bases, with 17 bases between the two germline ends. This CDR3 is built from 14 residues. Per the germline V gene, CDR1 is MNHEY and CDR2 is SVGAGI. CDR3 coding DNA: TGTGCCAGCACGTCAAGGGGGGGCCGGACTGAAGCTTTCTTT. It encodes CASTSRGGRTEAFF.

This clone has a single count. This rearrangement joins TRBV27 to TRBJ2-2, with D tentatively TRBD1 (5 bases). The V end lost 8 bases, the J end lost 6 bases, and 13 bases lay between the germline ends. The germline V gene has CDR1 MNHEY and CDR2 SMNVEV (reference sequence). The CDR3 contains 13 residues. The CDR3: CASLGDSPGELFF. Here the CDR3 DNA reads TGTGCCAGCCTTGGAGACAGCCCCGGGGAGCTGTTTTTT.

This chain joins TRBV7-9 and TRBJ2-7; 15 bases line up with TRBD2. Germline lookup yields CDR1 SEHNR and CDR2 FQNEAQ (reference sequence). The CDR3 consists of 17 residues. V shed 6 bases, J shed 2 bases, and the junction held 8 bases outside the gene matches. This CDR3 reads CASRRPGLAGGAYEQYF. The CDR3 DNA reads TGTGCCAGCAGACGGCCGGGACTAGCGGGAGGAGCCTACGAGCAGTACTTC.

The chain recombines TRBV27 with TRBJ2-1, with D perhaps TRBD2 (6 bases). V shed 6 bases and J shed 0 bases, with 12 bases lying between them. This CDR3 spans 15 amino acids. CDR1 MNHEY and CDR2 SMNVEV come from the germline V gene (reference sequence). The CDR3, as DNA: TGTGCCAGCAGGGGGACTTTCAGCTCCTACAATGAGCAGTTCTTC. Amino acid sequence: CASRGTFSSYNEQFF.